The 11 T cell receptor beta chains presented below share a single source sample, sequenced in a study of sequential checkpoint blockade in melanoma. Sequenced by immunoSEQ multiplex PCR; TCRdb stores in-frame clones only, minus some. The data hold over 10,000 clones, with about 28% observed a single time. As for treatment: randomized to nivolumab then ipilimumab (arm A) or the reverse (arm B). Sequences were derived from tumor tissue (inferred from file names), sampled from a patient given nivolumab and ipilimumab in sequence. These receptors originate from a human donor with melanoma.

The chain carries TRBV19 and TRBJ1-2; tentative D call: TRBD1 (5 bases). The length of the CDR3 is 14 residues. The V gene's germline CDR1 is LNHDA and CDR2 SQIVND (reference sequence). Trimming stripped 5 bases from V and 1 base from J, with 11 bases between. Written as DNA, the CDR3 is TGTGCCAGTAGTTTGGACAAGAATAACTATGGCTACACCTTC. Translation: CASSLDKNNYGYTF.

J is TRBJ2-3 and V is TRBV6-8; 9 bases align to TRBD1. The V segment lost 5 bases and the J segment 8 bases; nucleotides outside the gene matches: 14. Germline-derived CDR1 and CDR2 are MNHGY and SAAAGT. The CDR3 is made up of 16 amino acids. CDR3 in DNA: TGTGCCAGCAGTGAGTTAGGGACAGGGAGAGGTAGTACGCAGTATTTT. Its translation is CASSELGTGRGSTQYF.

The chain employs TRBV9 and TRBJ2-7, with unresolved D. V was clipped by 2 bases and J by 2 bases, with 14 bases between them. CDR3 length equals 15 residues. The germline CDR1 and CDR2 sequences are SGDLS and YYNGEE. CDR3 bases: TGTGCCAGCAGCGTTGGGGTGACCCCTGCCTACGAGCAGTACTTC. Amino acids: CASSVGVTPAYEQYF.

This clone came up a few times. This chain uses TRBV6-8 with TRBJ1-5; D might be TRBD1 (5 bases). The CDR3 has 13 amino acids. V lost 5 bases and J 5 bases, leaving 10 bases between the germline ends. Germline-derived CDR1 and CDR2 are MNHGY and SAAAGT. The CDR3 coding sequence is TGTGCCAGCAGTGCGACAGCGGATCAGCCCCAGCATTTT. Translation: CASSATADQPQHF.

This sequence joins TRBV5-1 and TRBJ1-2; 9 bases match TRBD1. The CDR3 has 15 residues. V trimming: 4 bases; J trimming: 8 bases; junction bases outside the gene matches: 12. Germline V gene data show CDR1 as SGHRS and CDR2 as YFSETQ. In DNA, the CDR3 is TGCGCCAGCAGCGGAGTAACCGACAGGGGGGGAGGCTACACCTTC. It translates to CASSGVTDRGGGYTF.

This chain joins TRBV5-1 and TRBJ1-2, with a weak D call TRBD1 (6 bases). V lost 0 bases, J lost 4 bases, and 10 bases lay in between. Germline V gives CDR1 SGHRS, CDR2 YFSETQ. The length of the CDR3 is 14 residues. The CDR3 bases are TGCGCCAGCAGCTTGGGACAGGCAATCTATGGCTACACCTTC. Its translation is CASSLGQAIYGYTF.

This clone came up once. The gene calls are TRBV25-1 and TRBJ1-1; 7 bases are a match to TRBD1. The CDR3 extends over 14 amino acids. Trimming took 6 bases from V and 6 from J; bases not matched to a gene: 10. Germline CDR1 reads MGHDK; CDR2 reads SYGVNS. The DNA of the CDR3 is TGTGCCAGCAGGGACTCAGGGGGGTCGGCTGAAGCTTTCTTT. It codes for CASRDSGGSAEAFF.

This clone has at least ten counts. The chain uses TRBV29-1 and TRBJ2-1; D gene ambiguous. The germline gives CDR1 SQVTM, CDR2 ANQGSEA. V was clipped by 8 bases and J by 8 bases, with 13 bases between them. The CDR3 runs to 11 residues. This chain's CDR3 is CSPRSWDEQFF. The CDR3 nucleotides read TGCAGCCCCCGTTCGTGGGATGAGCAGTTCTTC.

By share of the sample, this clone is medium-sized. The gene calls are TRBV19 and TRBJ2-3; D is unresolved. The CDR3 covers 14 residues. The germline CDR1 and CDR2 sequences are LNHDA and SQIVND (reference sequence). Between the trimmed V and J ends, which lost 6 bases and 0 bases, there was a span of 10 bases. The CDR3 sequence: CASSPGPSTDTQYF. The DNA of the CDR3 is TGTGCCAGTAGCCCGGGCCCTAGCACAGATACGCAGTATTTT.

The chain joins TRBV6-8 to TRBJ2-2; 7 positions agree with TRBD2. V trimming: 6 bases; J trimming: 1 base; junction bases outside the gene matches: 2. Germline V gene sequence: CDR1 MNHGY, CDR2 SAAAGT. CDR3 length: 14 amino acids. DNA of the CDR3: TGTGCCAGCAGGTCTAGCGGGAACACCGGGGAGCTGTTTTTT. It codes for CASRSSGNTGELFF.

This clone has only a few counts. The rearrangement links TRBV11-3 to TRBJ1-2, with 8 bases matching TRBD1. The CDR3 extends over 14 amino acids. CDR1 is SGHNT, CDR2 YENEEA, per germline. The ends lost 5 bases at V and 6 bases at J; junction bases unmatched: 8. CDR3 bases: TGTGCCAGCAGCCAAGGACAGGGTTTGGATGGCTACACCTTC. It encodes CASSQGQGLDGYTF.